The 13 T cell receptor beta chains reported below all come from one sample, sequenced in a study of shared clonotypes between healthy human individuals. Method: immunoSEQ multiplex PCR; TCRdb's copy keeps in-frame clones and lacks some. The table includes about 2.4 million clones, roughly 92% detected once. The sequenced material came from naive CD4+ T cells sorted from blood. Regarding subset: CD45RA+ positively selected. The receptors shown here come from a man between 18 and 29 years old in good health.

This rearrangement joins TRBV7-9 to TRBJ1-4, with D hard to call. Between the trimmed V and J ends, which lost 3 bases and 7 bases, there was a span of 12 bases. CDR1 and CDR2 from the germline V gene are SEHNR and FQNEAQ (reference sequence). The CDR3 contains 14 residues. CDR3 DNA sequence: TGTGCCAGCAGCTTGGTCCTTACAGTTGAAAAACTGTTTTTT. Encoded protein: CASSLVLTVEKLFF.

DNA of the CDR3: TGTGCCAGCCAAAAATACGAGCAGTACTTC. The encoded protein is CASQKYEQYF. The rearrangement uses TRBV6-1 and TRBJ2-7; D unresolved. CDR1 is MNHNS and CDR2 is SASEGT in the germline V gene. This CDR3 comprises 10 residues. Trimming took off 8 bases at V and 4 bases at J, with 6 bases between the two ends.

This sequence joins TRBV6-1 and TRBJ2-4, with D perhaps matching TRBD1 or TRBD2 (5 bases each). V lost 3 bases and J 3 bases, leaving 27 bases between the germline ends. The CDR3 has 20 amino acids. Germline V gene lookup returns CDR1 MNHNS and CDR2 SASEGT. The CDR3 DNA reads TGTGCCAGCAGTGATAAGAGGATGAGGGGTGTGGGTGGGGGCAAAAACATTCAGTACTTC. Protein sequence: CASSDKRMRGVGGGKNIQYF.

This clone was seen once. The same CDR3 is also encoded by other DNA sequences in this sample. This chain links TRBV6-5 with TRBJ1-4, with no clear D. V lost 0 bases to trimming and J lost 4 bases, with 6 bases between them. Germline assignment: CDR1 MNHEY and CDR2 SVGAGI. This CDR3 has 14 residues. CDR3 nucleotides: TGTGCCAGCAGTTACTCGACGGGTAATGAAAAACTGTTTTTT. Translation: CASSYSTGNEKLFF.

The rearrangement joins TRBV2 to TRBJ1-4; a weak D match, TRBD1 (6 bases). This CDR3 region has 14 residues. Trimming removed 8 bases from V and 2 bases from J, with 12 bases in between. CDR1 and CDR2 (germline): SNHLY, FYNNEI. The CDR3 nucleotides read TGTGCCAGCGGGTACAGGGTTACTAATGAAAAACTGTTTTTT. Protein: CASGYRVTNEKLFF.

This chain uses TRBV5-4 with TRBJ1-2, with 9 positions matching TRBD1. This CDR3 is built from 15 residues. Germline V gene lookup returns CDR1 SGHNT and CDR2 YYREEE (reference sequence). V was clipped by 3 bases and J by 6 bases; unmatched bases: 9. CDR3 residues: CASSSPGQGFDGYTF. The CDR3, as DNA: TGTGCCAGCAGCTCACCGGGACAGGGATTTGATGGCTACACCTTC.

CDR3 residues: CASGDLGTVGKRYEQYF. The CDR3 region has the DNA TGTGCCAGCGGGGATCTTGGGACAGTGGGGAAAAGGTACGAGCAGTACTTC. The chain employs TRBV9 and TRBJ2-7, with 7 positions matching TRBD1. Trimming took 7 bases from V and 4 from J; bases not matched to a gene: 20. The CDR3 is 17 residues long. Germline CDR1 SGDLS, CDR2 YYNGEE.

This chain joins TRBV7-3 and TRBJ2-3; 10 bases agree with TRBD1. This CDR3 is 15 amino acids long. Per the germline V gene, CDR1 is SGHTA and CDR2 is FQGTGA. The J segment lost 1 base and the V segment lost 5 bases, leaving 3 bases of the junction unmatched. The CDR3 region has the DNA TGTGCCAGCAGCACCGGGACAGGGGGCACAGATACGCAGTATTTT. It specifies CASSTGTGGTDTQYF.

The CDR3 here is CASSSLGLAADTQYF. Written as DNA, the CDR3 is TGTGCCAGCAGCTCACTGGGACTAGCAGCGGATACGCAGTATTTT. The chain recombines TRBV7-2 with TRBJ2-3, with 9 bases aligning to TRBD2. The CDR3 spans 15 residues. V lost 4 bases, J lost 6 bases, and 8 bases stayed unmatched. Germline CDR1 reads SGHTA; CDR2 reads FQGNSA. The variable domain in full, with the rest retrieved from reference TRBV7-2 and TRBJ2-3, is GAGVSQSPSNKVTEKGKDVELRCDPISGHTALYWYRQSLGQGLEFLIYFQGNSAPDKSGLPSDRFSAERTGGSVSTLTIQRTQQEDSAVYLCASSSLGLAADTQYFGPGTRLTVL.

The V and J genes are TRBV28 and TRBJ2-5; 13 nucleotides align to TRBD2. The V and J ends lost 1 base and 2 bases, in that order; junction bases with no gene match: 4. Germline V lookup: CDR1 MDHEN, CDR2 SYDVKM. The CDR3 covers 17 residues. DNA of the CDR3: TGTGCCAGCAGTTTATCCGGACTAGCGGGGGCTCAAGAGACCCAGTACTTC. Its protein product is CASSLSGLAGAQETQYF.

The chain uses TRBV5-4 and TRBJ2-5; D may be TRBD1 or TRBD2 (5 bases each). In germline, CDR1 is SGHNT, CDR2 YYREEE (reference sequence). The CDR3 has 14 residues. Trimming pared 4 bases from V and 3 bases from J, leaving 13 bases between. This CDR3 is CASSGTPSEETQYF. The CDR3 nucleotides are TGTGCCAGCAGCGGGACCCCTTCGGAAGAGACCCAGTACTTC.

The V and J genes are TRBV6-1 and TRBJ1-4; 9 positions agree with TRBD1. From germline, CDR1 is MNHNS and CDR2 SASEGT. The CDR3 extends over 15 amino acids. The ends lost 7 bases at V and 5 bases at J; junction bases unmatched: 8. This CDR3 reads CASTDGTGWNEKLFF. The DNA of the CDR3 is TGTGCCAGCACGGACGGGACAGGGTGGAATGAAAAACTGTTTTTT.

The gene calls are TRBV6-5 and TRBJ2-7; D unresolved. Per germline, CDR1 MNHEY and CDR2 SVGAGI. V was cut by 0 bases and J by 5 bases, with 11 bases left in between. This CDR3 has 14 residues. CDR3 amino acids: CASSYSYMGHEQYF. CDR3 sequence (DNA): TGTGCCAGCAGTTACTCCTACATGGGTCACGAGCAGTACTTC.